A single sample gave rise to the 8 T cell receptor beta chains below, sequenced in a study of blood T cells in healthy people across ages. A second PCR, run for about 7 to 12 cycles, used a sample-barcoded 5' primer plus a J-beta primer mix. TCRdb independently ran MiXCR on the 5' RACE reads; one entry per CDR3 protein. The repertoire includes more than 650,000 distinct CDR3 sequences, roughly 20% of them detected once, and 20% to 25% sits in the top ten. Sequences were obtained from blood. The receptors derive from a man in his 70s in good health.

The chain carries TRBV4-1 and TRBJ2-1; D is perhaps TRBD1 (5 bases). V dropped 5 bases and J dropped 0 bases, with 11 bases sitting between them. CDR1 and CDR2 (germline): MGHRA, YSYEKL. The CDR3 covers 15 residues. CDR3 nucleotide sequence: TGCGCCAGCAGCGTCGACAGTAACTCCTACAATGAGCAGTTCTTC. It codes for CASSVDSNSYNEQFF.

This chain uses TRBV2 with TRBJ1-2; no clear D. Between the trimmed V and J ends, which lost 8 bases and 2 bases, there was a span of 6 bases. The CDR3 consists of 11 residues. Germline V gene data show CDR1 as SNHLY and CDR2 as FYNNEI. Here the CDR3 reads CASVQNYGYTF. CDR3 DNA: TGTGCCAGCGTCCAAAACTATGGCTACACCTTC.

This chain uses TRBV30 with TRBJ2-3; tentative D call: TRBD2 (6 bases). Germline assignment: CDR1 GTSNPN and CDR2 SVGIG (reference sequence). This CDR3 is built from 13 residues. Trimming stripped 2 bases from V and 4 bases from J, with 10 bases between. The CDR3 DNA follows: TGTGCCTGGAGTCCCGGGAGTGCAGATACGCAGTATTTT. Translation: CAWSPGSADTQYF.

This clonotype occurred a few times. The chain carries TRBV12-3 or TRBV12-4 and TRBJ2-1, with 9 bases identical to TRBD1. The CDR3 length is 15 residues. J was trimmed by 7 bases and V by 7 bases; bases with no gene match: 11. Here the CDR3 DNA reads TGTGCCAGCACCCTTAGACAGGGGGTGGGTAATGAGCAGTTCTTC. Its translation: CASTLRQGVGNEQFF.

The chain couples TRBV6-7 to TRBJ2-1; D ambiguous. TRBV6-7 has ORF status, its function being uncertain. The CDR3 extends over 8 amino acids. The DNA of the CDR3 is TGTGCTGATAATGAGCAGTTCTTC. Encoded protein: CADNEQFF.

CDR3 region: CSALVLAGSSYEQYF. DNA for the CDR3: TGCAGTGCTTTAGTTCTAGCGGGGAGCTCCTACGAGCAGTACTTC. The chain has TRBV20-1 and TRBJ2-7; 9 positions match TRBD2. This CDR3 comprises 15 residues. With 5 bases clipped from V and 0 bases from J, the junction kept 8 bases outside the gene matches. From germline, CDR1 is DFQATT and CDR2 SNEGSKA (reference sequence).

This clonotype was observed a single time. This chain uses TRBV12-3 or TRBV12-4 with TRBJ1-1; no definite D call. The V end lost 7 bases, the J end lost 8 bases, and 17 bases lay between the germline ends. The CDR3 runs to 13 residues. The CDR3 DNA sequence: TGTGCCAGCACAACACGGAGGCGAAAAGAAGCTTTCTTT. Its translation is CASTTRRRKEAFF.

V is TRBV6-2 or TRBV6-3 and J is TRBJ1-2, with 10 nucleotides matching TRBD1. Trimming at V came to 6 bases and at J to 4 bases, leaving 5 bases not matched to a gene. This CDR3 is 14 amino acids long. CDR1 is MNHEY, CDR2 SVGEGT, per germline. The CDR3 sequence: CASRPGTGVYGYTF. In DNA, the CDR3 is TGTGCCAGCAGACCCGGGACAGGGGTCTATGGCTACACCTTC.